Presented here are 30 T cell receptor beta chains from one specimen sequenced in a study of blood T cell repertoires in COVID-19. The protocol was immunoSEQ multiplex PCR, while the TCRdb copy is restricted to in-frame clones and leaves out a portion. The table includes under 250,000 clones, about 94% detected once. What was sequenced was peripheral blood. All receptors derive from a man between 60 and 70 years old with COVID-19, enrolled during active disease.

The rearrangement joins TRBV2 to TRBJ1-1; the D gene is possibly TRBD1 (5 bases). Trimming took 2 bases from V and 4 from J, leaving 14 bases between them. This CDR3 has 15 residues. Germline CDR1 SNHLY, CDR2 FYNNEI. The CDR3 nucleotides read TGTGCCAGCAGTGAATGGGGAGCGGGGGGCACTGAAGCTTTCTTT. Residues: CASSEWGAGGTEAFF.

This chain connects TRBV19 to TRBJ2-7, with 7 bases fitting TRBD2. CDR1 is LNHDA, CDR2 SQIVND, per germline (reference sequence). The CDR3 sequence is 12 residues long. Losses at the gene ends were 7 bases for V and 4 bases for J; bases not matched to a gene: 4. The CDR3 region is CASNDGRYEQYF. The CDR3, as DNA: TGTGCCAGTAATGACGGGAGGTACGAGCAGTACTTC.

The chain links TRBV27 to TRBJ2-7, with D possibly matching TRBD1 (6 bases). The CDR3 covers 16 residues. Germline loops: CDR1 MNHEY, CDR2 SMNVEV (reference sequence). Between the trimmed V and J ends, which lost 5 bases and 1 base, there was a span of 18 bases. The CDR3 is CASSPLVYTGSYEQYF. CDR3 bases: TGTGCCAGCAGTCCACTGGTCTATACAGGGTCCTACGAGCAGTACTTC.

V usage is TRBV7-2 and J usage is TRBJ2-3; TRBD1 is a possible D gene (5 bases). The germline gives CDR1 SGHTA, CDR2 FQGNSA. The CDR3 has 14 amino acids. V gave up 5 bases and J gave up 0 bases, with 9 bases separating them. The CDR3: CASSQTVSTDTQYF. Here the CDR3 DNA reads TGTGCCAGCAGCCAGACAGTTAGCACAGATACGCAGTATTTT.

The chain links TRBV27 to TRBJ1-6, with D possibly matching TRBD1 (6 bases). Germline CDR1 is MNHEY and CDR2 is SMNVEV (reference sequence). The CDR3 loop spans 20 amino acids. Trimming took 5 bases from V and 0 from J, leaving 23 bases between them. In DNA form, the CDR3 reads TGTGCCAGCAGTACACAGGGTACCAACTATATTAGCTCCTATAATTCACCCCTCCACTTT. As protein: CASSTQGTNYISSYNSPLHF.

This sequence joins TRBV11-2 and TRBJ1-1; D is undetermined. V lost 0 bases, J lost 0 bases, and 8 bases lay in between. The CDR3 is made up of 15 amino acids. The germline gives CDR1 SGHAT, CDR2 FQNNGV. CDR3 in DNA: TGTGCCAGCAGCTTAGAGGCAGCGATGAACACTGAAGCTTTCTTT. Protein product: CASSLEAAMNTEAFF.

The chain joins TRBV28 to TRBJ2-7, with D tentatively TRBD1 (6 bases). The length of the CDR3 is 12 residues. The V end was cut by 5 bases, the J end by 3 bases, with 8 bases between. Germline V CDR1 and CDR2: MDHEN, SYDVKM. The CDR3 bases are TGTGCCAGCAGTGGGGACATCTACGAGCAGTACTTC. The encoded protein is CASSGDIYEQYF.

The gene calls are TRBV9 and TRBJ2-7; 8 bases agree with TRBD1. This CDR3 has 12 amino acids. Trimming cost V 10 bases and J 0 bases; bases outside gene matches: 3. Per germline, CDR1 SGDLS and CDR2 YYNGEE. CDR3 bases: TGTGCCTCCGGGACAGGCTCCTACGAGCAGTACTTC. It yields the protein CASGTGSYEQYF.

The rearrangement links TRBV28 to TRBJ1-2, with D tentatively TRBD1 (6 bases). The V end was cut by 2 bases, the J end by 2 bases, with 9 bases between. Germline CDR1 reads MDHEN; CDR2 reads SYDVKM. The CDR3 contains 14 residues. The CDR3 region has the DNA TGTGCCAGCAGTTTAGATCAGGGGAACTATGGCTACACCTTC. It yields the protein CASSLDQGNYGYTF.

V gene TRBV7-2 combines with J gene TRBJ1-1; D not resolved. The germline gives CDR1 SGHTA, CDR2 FQGNSA. V was trimmed by 5 bases and J by 3 bases, leaving 4 bases between them. The CDR3 is 11 residues long. The CDR3 loop reads CASSTDTEAFF. CDR3 DNA sequence: TGTGCCAGCAGCACAGACACTGAAGCTTTCTTT.

This clone came up once. This chain uses TRBV9 with TRBJ2-5; D not certain. This CDR3 has 13 amino acids. Germline V gene sequence: CDR1 SGDLS, CDR2 YYNGEE. The V end lost 0 bases, the J end lost 1 base, and 4 bases lay between the germline ends. DNA of the CDR3: TGTGCCAGCAGCGTAGGGGCCCAAGAGACCCAGTACTTC. Residues: CASSVGAQETQYF.

This chain joins TRBV20-1 and TRBJ1-1; D is undetermined. CDR1 and CDR2 from the germline V gene are DFQATT and SNEGSKA (reference sequence). Trimming took off 6 bases at V and 10 bases at J, with 15 bases between the two ends. This CDR3 has 11 residues. The CDR3 is CSAIRLSGAFF. The CDR3 DNA sequence: TGCAGTGCCATAAGACTTAGCGGAGCTTTCTTT.

This clone was seen only once. V is TRBV11-3 and J is TRBJ2-5; D might be TRBD1 (6 bases). V lost 5 bases and J lost 4, with 20 bases in between. The CDR3 sequence is 16 residues long. CDR1 is SGHNT and CDR2 is YENEEA in the germline V gene. CDR3 region: CASSPGNTGMRETQYF. In DNA form, the CDR3 reads TGTGCCAGCAGCCCGGGGAACACAGGGATGCGAGAGACCCAGTACTTC.

This chain connects TRBV2 to TRBJ1-2; D uncertain. Germline V gene lookup returns CDR1 SNHLY and CDR2 FYNNEI. The CDR3 contains 9 residues. The CDR3 region has the DNA TGTCGCGTTAACTATGGCTACACCTTC. This translates into CRVNYGYTF.

The V call is TRBV6-6, the J call TRBJ1-1, with a possible D match to TRBD1 (6 bases). The CDR3 covers 13 residues. Trimming pared 6 bases from V and 2 bases from J, leaving 10 bases between. CDR1 MNHNY and CDR2 SVGAGI come from the germline V gene (reference sequence). In DNA form, the CDR3 reads TGTGCCAGCAGGATAGGGGGTAACACTGAAGCTTTCTTT. It translates to CASRIGGNTEAFF.

This rearrangement joins TRBV25-1 to TRBJ1-2, with D perhaps matching TRBD1 (5 bases). Germline CDR1 is MGHDK and CDR2 is SYGVNS. This CDR3 has 13 residues. V was cut by 4 bases and J by 8 bases, with 14 bases left in between. The CDR3 sequence: CASSASGSWGYTF. In nucleotides, the CDR3 is TGTGCCAGCAGTGCCTCAGGGTCCTGGGGCTACACCTTC.

The gene calls are TRBV19 and TRBJ1-5; D is unresolved. Germline-derived CDR1 and CDR2 are LNHDA and SQIVND (reference sequence). The CDR3 covers 15 residues. V gave up 1 base and J gave up 7 bases, with 14 bases separating them. The CDR3 is CASSIAGRAGQPQHF. Here the CDR3 DNA reads TGTGCCAGTAGTATAGCGGGAAGGGCTGGCCAGCCCCAGCATTTT.

CDR3 nucleotide sequence: TGTGCCAGCAGTTTGGGGCAGAACAATGAGCAGTTCTTC. Its translation: CASSLGQNNEQFF. The V call is TRBV27, the J call TRBJ2-1; perhaps TRBD1 as D (5 bases). The V and J ends lost 3 bases and 5 bases respectively, with 8 bases between them. Germline V gene data show CDR1 as MNHEY and CDR2 as SMNVEV (reference sequence). The CDR3 consists of 13 residues.

This sequence joins TRBV28 and TRBJ1-4, with D tentatively TRBD1 (5 bases). Per the germline V gene, CDR1 is MDHEN and CDR2 is SYDVKM. The CDR3 extends over 14 amino acids. The ends were cut back, 6 bases at V and 3 bases at J, with 11 bases in the middle. As DNA, the CDR3 is TGTGCCAGCAGGCGCGGGGGGTCTAATGAAAAACTGTTTTTT. Translating gives CASRRGGSNEKLFF.

The chain joins TRBV11-2 to TRBJ1-1, with D maybe TRBD1 (5 bases). The V gene lost 0 bases and the J gene lost 1 base, with 9 bases spanning the gap. CDR3 size: 15 residues. CDR1 SGHAT and CDR2 FQNNGV come from the germline V gene. CDR3 sequence reads: CASSLDLGQNTEAFF. In DNA, the CDR3 is TGTGCCAGCAGCTTAGATCTTGGACAGAACACTGAAGCTTTCTTT. Together with reference TRBV11-2 and TRBJ1-1, the CDR3 gives the full variable domain: EAGVAQSPRYKIIEKRQSVAFWCNPISGHATLYWYQQILGQGPKLLIQFQNNGVVDDSQLPKDRFSAERLKGVDSTLKIQPAKLEDSAVYLCASSLDLGQNTEAFFGQGTRLTVV.

The J gene is TRBJ2-5, the V gene TRBV18; D is undetermined. V lost 5 bases to trimming and J lost 7 bases, with 17 bases between them. Germline V gives CDR1 KGHSH, CDR2 LQKENI. The CDR3 contains 14 residues. The CDR3 bases are TGTGCCAGCTCAAGGTCCGGGTTTGCGGTGACCCAGTACTTC. It encodes CASSRSGFAVTQYF.

V usage is TRBV19 and J usage is TRBJ1-3; D might be TRBD1 (5 bases). The length of the CDR3 is 16 residues. Germline lookup yields CDR1 LNHDA and CDR2 SQIVND (reference sequence). The V and J ends lost 1 base and 0 bases respectively, with 10 bases between them. CDR3 nucleotides: TGTGCCAGTAGTATAGCAGGAACAGGCTCTGGAAACACCATATATTTT. Translated: CASSIAGTGSGNTIYF.

The chain combines TRBV10-3 with TRBJ1-5, with unresolved D. With 6 bases removed from V and 0 bases from J, the gap between germline ends came to 9 bases. The CDR3 sequence is 14 residues long. The germline gives CDR1 ENHRY, CDR2 SYGVKD. Here the CDR3 DNA reads TGTGCCATCAGCTCGGGGTATAGCAATCAGCCCCAGCATTTT. It encodes CAISSGYSNQPQHF.

The J gene is TRBJ2-1, the V gene TRBV6-5; D gene ambiguous. Trimming took off 6 bases at V and 6 bases at J, with 9 bases between the two ends. This CDR3 spans 12 amino acids. Per germline, CDR1 MNHEY and CDR2 SVGAGI. The CDR3 loop is CASSMRSNEQFF. The DNA of the CDR3 is TGTGCCAGCAGCATGAGAAGCAATGAGCAGTTCTTC.

The rearrangement uses TRBV6-1 and TRBJ2-2; a possible D gene is TRBD2 (7 bases). Germline V lookup: CDR1 MNHNS, CDR2 SASEGT. V dropped 4 bases and J dropped 3 bases, with 12 bases sitting between them. The length of the CDR3 is 15 residues. CDR3 loop: CASSAGGADTGELFF. The DNA of the CDR3 is TGTGCCAGCAGTGCGGGGGGCGCTGACACCGGGGAGCTGTTTTTT.

The chain carries TRBV2 and TRBJ2-1; 11 nucleotides line up with TRBD2. The length of the CDR3 is 14 residues. Looked up from germline, CDR1 is SNHLY and CDR2 is FYNNEI. The junction had 4 bases not matched to a gene; V was cut back by 6 bases and J by 6 bases. CDR3 sequence reads: CASSRLAGTNEQFF. CDR3 DNA: TGTGCCAGCAGCCGACTAGCGGGGACCAATGAGCAGTTCTTC.

J is TRBJ1-1 and V is TRBV19; no definite D call. CDR3 length equals 14 residues. The germline V gene has CDR1 LNHDA and CDR2 SQIVND (reference sequence). V lost 5 bases and J 5 bases, leaving 15 bases between the germline ends. Written as DNA, the CDR3 is TGTGCCAGTAGTTACCGTGAAGTGGCTACTGAAGCTTTCTTT. Protein product: CASSYREVATEAFF.

Note on this clone: Compared with germline, one end of the junction differs, possibly owing to a read error. V and J are TRBV9 and TRBJ2-1, with TRBD2 matching over 8 bases. This CDR3 contains 13 residues. Germline V gene lookup returns CDR1 SGDLS and CDR2 YYNGEE. CDR3 coding DNA: TGTGCCAGTAGCGGGGCCTCCTACAATGAGCAGTTCTTC. Amino acid sequence: CASSGASYNEQFF.

This clone was seen once. This CDR3 is CASSLAMTGTEAFF. The DNA of the CDR3 is TGTGCCAGCAGCTTGGCAATGACGGGCACTGAAGCTTTCTTT. The gene calls are TRBV5-6 and TRBJ1-1; D call uncertain. Germline CDR1 reads SGHDT; CDR2 reads YYEEEE. The CDR3 spans 14 residues. Trimming removed 0 bases at V and 4 bases at J, with 10 bases between.

V is TRBV3-1 (or the pseudogene TRBV3-2) and J is TRBJ2-5; 12 nucleotides agree with TRBD1. V trimming: 1 base; J trimming: 5 bases; junction bases outside the gene matches: 2. Germline V gene lookup returns CDR1 LGHDT and CDR2 YNNKEL (reference sequence). The CDR3 runs 15 residues. DNA for the CDR3: TGTGCCAGCAGCCAAGGGGGACAGGGGGCGGAGACCCAGTACTTC. This sequence encodes CASSQGGQGAETQYF.